This T cell receptor beta chain was sequenced for a study of control samples from healthy donors and cancer patients. Trimming left V 1 base short and J 6 bases short, with 21 bases between. The CDR3 length is 17 residues. In germline, CDR1 is SGHAT, CDR2 FQNNGV. This clone has a single count. The repertoire was sequenced with immunoSEQ multiplex PCR; TCRdb's copy has only in-frame clones and lacks some. This sample has 90,000 to 150,000 clones; approximately 89% occur once, and the top ten carry 3.4%. The sequence derives from a man aged 35 to 55 in good health. The sequencing sample was made of blood. The chain employs TRBV11-2 and TRBJ1-2; D might be TRBD1 (5 bases). The CDR3 sequence: CASSLVDSEVPSDGYTF. In DNA, the CDR3 is TGTGCCAGCAGCTTAGTTGACAGCGAAGTTCCTAGTGATGGCTACACCTTC. The full variable domain, with the rest looked up from reference TRBV11-2 and TRBJ1-2, is EAGVAQSPRYKIIEKRQSVAFWCNPISGHATLYWYQQILGQGPKLLIQFQNNGVVDDSQLPKDRFSAERLKGVDSTLKIQPAKLEDSAVYLCASSLVDSEVPSDGYTFGSGTRLTVV.